The sequence of this T cell receptor beta chain was determined in a study of T cells after yellow fever vaccination. Whole-study results and caveats: Reappearing after the booster were most of the clones from primary vaccination (less than 98% CD4, approximately 85% CD8).

This clonotype appeared once. Antigen: not known. As TCR cDNA was made by 5'RACE template switching, a universal primer site and UMIs were added. In TCRdb, the 5' RACE reads were re-called with MiXCR into one record per CDR3 protein. This sample has a few hundred thousand distinct CDR3 sequences, with approximately 3.9% found just once. The TCR sequence derives from a young man who received the YFV17D yellow fever vaccine. The sequenced sample was PBMCs, obtained on the day of the yellow fever booster vaccination.

CDR3: CASSIQGREYNEQFF. CDR3 coding DNA: TGCGCCAGCAGCATACAGGGTAGGGAGTACAATGAGCAGTTCTTC. This sequence joins TRBV5-1 and TRBJ2-1, with a weak D call TRBD1 (6 bases). This CDR3 has 15 amino acids. Trimming shortened V by 4 bases and J by 4 bases, and 15 bases separated the two germline ends. Germline loops: CDR1 SGHRS, CDR2 YFSETQ.